The rows below give T cell receptor beta chains drawn from one sample of a study of T cell responses to AZD1222 COVID-19 vaccine. Here immunoSEQ multiplex PCR was the method, and the copy in TCRdb shows in-frame clones only, minus some. The data show roughly 110,000 clones, roughly 89% seen once. The input for sequencing was peripheral blood, taken on day 0 of AZD1222 vaccination. These receptors came from an adult in good health. Each CDR3 is given with its conserved first and last residue. A D gene is named only where the DNA matches it firmly.

v_call	d_call	j_call	cdr3_aa	cdr3_nt
TRBV12-1	NA	TRBJ2-1	CASSPRTSGGESYNEQFF	TGTGCCAGCAGCCCAAGGACTAGCGGGGGGGAGTCCTACAATGAGCAGTTCTTC
TRBV2	NA	TRBJ1-6	CASSSPGGGDNSPLHF	TGTGCCAGCAGTTCTCCTGGGGGAGGGGATAATTCACCCCTCCACTTT
TRBV20-1	NA	TRBJ2-1	CSAPWTNEQFF	TGCAGTGCTCCGTGGACTAATGAGCAGTTCTTC
TRBV5-4	TRBD1	TRBJ2-1	CASSLRTGTTTYNEQFF	TGTGCCAGCAGCTTGAGGACAGGGACGACGACCTACAATGAGCAGTTCTTC
TRBV5-5	NA	TRBJ2-7	CASSWAGTGSYEQYF	TGTGCCAGCAGTTGGGCCGGGACGGGATCCTACGAGCAGTACTTC
TRBV12-3/TRBV12-4	NA	TRBJ2-3	CASSPPGTDTQYF	TGTGCCAGCAGTCCCCCCGGCACAGATACGCAGTATTTT
TRBV5-1	NA	TRBJ2-1	CASSLDVINEQFF	TGCGCCAGCAGCTTGGACGTCATAAATGAGCAGTTCTTC
TRBV12-3/TRBV12-4	NA	TRBJ1-1	CASSRQVNTEAFF	TGTGCCAGCAGTCGACAGGTGAACACTGAAGCTTTCTTT
TRBV11-2	NA	TRBJ2-4	CASSLTTAGLQNIQYF	TGTGCCAGCAGCTTAACCACCGCGGGTCTTCAAAACATTCAGTACTTC
TRBV6-1	NA	TRBJ2-2	CASSEARSNTGELFF	TGTGCCAGCAGTGAAGCTAGATCGAACACCGGGGAGCTGTTTTTT
TRBV5-6	NA	TRBJ2-7	CASSQGLYEQYF	TGTGCCAGCAGCCAAGGGCTCTACGAGCAGTACTTC
TRBV2	NA	TRBJ1-1	CASSYPEAFF	TGTGCCAGCAGCTACCCTGAAGCTTTCTTT
TRBV14	TRBD1	TRBJ1-2	CASSQAGDRIYGYTF	TGTGCCAGCAGCCAAGCTGGGGACAGGATATATGGCTACACCTTC
TRBV11-2	NA	TRBJ2-7	CASSPGLTGSDEQYF	TGTGCCAGCAGCCCCGGTTTAACAGGGTCAGACGAGCAGTACTTC
TRBV13	NA	TRBJ2-5	CASSLGLRGTQYF	TGTGCCAGCAGCTTAGGTCTTCGGGGGACCCAGTACTTC
TRBV7-9	TRBD1	TRBJ2-1	CASSRGGQGGNNEQFF	TGTGCCAGCAGCAGAGGCGGACAGGGAGGCAACAATGAGCAGTTCTTC
TRBV19	TRBD1	TRBJ1-5	CATLTGGAGQPQHF	TGTGCCACCCTAACAGGGGGGGCGGGTCAGCCCCAGCATTTT